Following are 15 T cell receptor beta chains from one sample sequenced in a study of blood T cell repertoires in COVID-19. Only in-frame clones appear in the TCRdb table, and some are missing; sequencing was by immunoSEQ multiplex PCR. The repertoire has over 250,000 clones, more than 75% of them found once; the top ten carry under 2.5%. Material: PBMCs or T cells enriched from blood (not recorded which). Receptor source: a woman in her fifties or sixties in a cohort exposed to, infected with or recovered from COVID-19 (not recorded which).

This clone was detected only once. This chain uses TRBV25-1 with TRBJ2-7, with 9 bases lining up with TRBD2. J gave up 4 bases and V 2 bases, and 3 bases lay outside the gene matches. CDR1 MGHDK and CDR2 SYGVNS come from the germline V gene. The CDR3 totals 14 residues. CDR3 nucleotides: TGTGCCAGCAGTGAAGCGGGGGGGGTTTACGAGCAGTACTTC. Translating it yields CASSEAGGVYEQYF.

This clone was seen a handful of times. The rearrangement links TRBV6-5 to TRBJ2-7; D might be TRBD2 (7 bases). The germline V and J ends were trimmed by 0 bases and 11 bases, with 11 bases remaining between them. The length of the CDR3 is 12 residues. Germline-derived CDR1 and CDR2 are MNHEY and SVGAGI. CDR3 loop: CASSYSGGGEYF. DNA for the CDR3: TGTGCCAGCAGTTACTCTGGAGGGGGGGAGTACTTC.

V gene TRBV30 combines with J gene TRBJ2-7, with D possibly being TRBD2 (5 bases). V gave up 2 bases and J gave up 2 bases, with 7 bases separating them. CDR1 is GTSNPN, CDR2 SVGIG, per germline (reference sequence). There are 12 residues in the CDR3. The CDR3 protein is CAWSSGPYEQYF. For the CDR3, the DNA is TGTGCCTGGAGTAGCGGCCCCTACGAGCAGTACTTC.

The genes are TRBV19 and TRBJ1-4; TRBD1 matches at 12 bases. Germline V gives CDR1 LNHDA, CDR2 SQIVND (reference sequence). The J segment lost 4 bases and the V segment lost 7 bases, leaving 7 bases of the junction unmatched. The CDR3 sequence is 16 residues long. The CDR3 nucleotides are TGTGCCAGTAAATTGGGACAGGGGGCTAGTAATGAAAAACTGTTTTTT. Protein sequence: CASKLGQGASNEKLFF. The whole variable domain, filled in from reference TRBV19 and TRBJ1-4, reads DGGITQSPKYLFRKEGQNVTLSCEQNLNHDAMYWYRQDPGQGLRLIYYSQIVNDFQKGDIAEGYSVSREKKESFPLTVTSAQKNPTAFYLCASKLGQGASNEKLFFGSGTQLSVL.

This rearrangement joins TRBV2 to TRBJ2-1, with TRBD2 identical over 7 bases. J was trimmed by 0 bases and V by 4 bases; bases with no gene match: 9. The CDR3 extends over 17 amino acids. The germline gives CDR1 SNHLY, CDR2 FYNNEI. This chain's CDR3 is CASSGSSGTSSYNEQFF. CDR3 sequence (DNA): TGTGCCAGCAGTGGGTCCAGCGGGACCAGCTCCTACAATGAGCAGTTCTTC.

The CDR3 DNA is TGTGCCAGCAGTCGGGGACTAGCGACCTACAATGAGCAGTTCTTC. It yields the protein CASSRGLATYNEQFF. This chain links TRBV28 with TRBJ2-1; 10 positions match TRBD2. This CDR3 spans 15 amino acids. Germline V gene lookup returns CDR1 MDHEN and CDR2 SYDVKM. V lost 5 bases, J lost 2 bases, and 3 bases stayed unmatched.

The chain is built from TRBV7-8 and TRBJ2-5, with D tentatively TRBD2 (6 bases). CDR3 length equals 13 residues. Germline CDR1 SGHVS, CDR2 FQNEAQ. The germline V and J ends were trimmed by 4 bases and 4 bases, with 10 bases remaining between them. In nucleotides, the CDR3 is TGTGCCAGCAGCTCGGAGGGGAGAGAGACCCAGTACTTC. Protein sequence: CASSSEGRETQYF.

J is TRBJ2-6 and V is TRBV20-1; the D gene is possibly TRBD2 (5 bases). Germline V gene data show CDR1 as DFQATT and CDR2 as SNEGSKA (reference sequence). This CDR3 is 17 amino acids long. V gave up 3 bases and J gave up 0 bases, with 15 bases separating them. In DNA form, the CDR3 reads TGCAGTGCTAGTCCGTCCAGCGGACGCTCTGGGGCCAACGTCCTGACTTTC. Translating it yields CSASPSSGRSGANVLTF.

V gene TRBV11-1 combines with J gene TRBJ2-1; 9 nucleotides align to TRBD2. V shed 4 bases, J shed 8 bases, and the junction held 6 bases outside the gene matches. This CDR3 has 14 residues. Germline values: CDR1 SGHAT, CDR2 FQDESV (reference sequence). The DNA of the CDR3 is TGTGCCAGCAGCTCCCCGGGACTAGCATATGAGCAGTTCTTC. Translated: CASSSPGLAYEQFF.

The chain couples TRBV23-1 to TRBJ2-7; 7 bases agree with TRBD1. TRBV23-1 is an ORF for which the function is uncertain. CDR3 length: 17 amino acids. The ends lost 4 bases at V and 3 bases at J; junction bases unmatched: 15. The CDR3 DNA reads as TGCGCCAGCAGTCTAAGCGAAGGGGGCCTGGACGGCTACGAGCAGTACTTC. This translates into CASSLSEGGLDGYEQYF.

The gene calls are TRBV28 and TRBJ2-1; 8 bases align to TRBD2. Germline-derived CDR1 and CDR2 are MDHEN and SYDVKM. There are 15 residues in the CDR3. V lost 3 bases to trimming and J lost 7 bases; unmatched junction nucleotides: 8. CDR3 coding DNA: TGTGCCAGCAGTTTCGGAGCGGGAGCTAGGAATGAGCAGTTCTTC. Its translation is CASSFGAGARNEQFF.

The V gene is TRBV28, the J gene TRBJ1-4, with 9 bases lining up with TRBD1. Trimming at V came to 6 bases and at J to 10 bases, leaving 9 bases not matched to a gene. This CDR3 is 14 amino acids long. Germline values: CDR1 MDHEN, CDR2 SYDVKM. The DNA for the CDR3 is TGTGCCAGCAGAGGGACGGGACAGGGTACAAAACTGTTTTTT. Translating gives CASRGTGQGTKLFF.

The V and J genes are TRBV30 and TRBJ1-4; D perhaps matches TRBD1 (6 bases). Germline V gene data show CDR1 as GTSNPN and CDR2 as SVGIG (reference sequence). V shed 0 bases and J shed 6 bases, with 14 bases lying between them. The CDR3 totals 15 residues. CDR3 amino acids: CAWSVGGPGDEKLFF. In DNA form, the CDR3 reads TGTGCCTGGAGTGTGGGGGGGCCGGGGGATGAAAAACTGTTTTTT.

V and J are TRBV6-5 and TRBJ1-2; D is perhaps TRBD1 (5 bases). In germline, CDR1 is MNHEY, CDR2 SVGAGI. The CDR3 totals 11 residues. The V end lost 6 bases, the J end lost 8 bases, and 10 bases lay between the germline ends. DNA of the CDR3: TGTGCCAGCAGGGGGGGATTGGGCTACACCTTC. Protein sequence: CASRGGLGYTF.

CDR3 nucleotides: TGTGCCAGCAGCCAAGACGGAGCTAGGCAAGAGACCCAGTACTTC. Amino acid sequence: CASSQDGARQETQYF. V usage is TRBV3-1 (or the pseudogene TRBV3-2) and J usage is TRBJ2-5; D gene unclear. In germline, CDR1 is LGHDT, CDR2 YNNKEL (reference sequence). V was cut by 0 bases and J by 2 bases, with 10 bases left in between. This CDR3 spans 15 amino acids.